This is a list of T cell receptor beta chains from one sample in a study of cytomegalovirus exposure and HLA in healthy donors. TCRdb keeps only in-frame clones here, not all; method: immunoSEQ multiplex PCR. Among approximately 150,000 clones, 60% to 80% were seen once, and the ten largest hold less than 15%. Sequencing was carried out using PBMCs. These receptor sequences come from a woman between 50 and 59 years old in good health and CMV-seropositive. CDR3s include the opening cysteine and the closing phenylalanine or tryptophan. The order of the fields is clone size, J gene, V gene, CDR3 length, D gene, CDR3 DNA, CDR3 protein. The D gene is left open where the match is weak. Rows may omit the clone size; those that give it use once, few, many or a size class.

clone_size: few
j_call: TRBJ1-2
v_call: TRBV4-1
cdr3_length: 15
d_call: TRBD1
cdr3_nt: TGCGCCAGCAGCCAACCAGGGGGCGGGAACTATGGCTACACCTTC
cdr3_aa: CASSQPGGGNYGYTF

clone_size: .
j_call: TRBJ1-6
v_call: TRBV2
cdr3_length: 13
d_call: .
cdr3_nt: TGTGCCGGGTCATACGGGGTCAACTCACCCCTCCACTTT
cdr3_aa: CAGSYGVNSPLHF

clone_size: .
j_call: TRBJ2-3
v_call: TRBV11-2
cdr3_length: 13
d_call: .
cdr3_nt: TGTGCCAGCAGCTCGGGGATTCCAGATACGCAGTATTTT
cdr3_aa: CASSSGIPDTQYF

clone_size: .
j_call: TRBJ2-7
v_call: TRBV18
cdr3_length: 16
d_call: .
cdr3_nt: TGTGCCAGCTCACCACCTTCAGGCGGAGGTTTGTGCGAGCAGTACTTC
cdr3_aa: CASSPPSGGGLCEQYF

clone_size: .
j_call: TRBJ1-3
v_call: TRBV6-5
cdr3_length: 16
d_call: .
cdr3_nt: TGTGCCAGCAGTTACTTCAGATCAGGGGTAGGAAACACCATATATTTT
cdr3_aa: CASSYFRSGVGNTIYF

clone_size: few
j_call: TRBJ2-7
v_call: TRBV5-1
cdr3_length: 14
d_call: TRBD1
cdr3_nt: TGCGCCAGCAGCACCGGGACAGGGTCCTACGAGCAGTACTTC
cdr3_aa: CASSTGTGSYEQYF

clone_size: .
j_call: TRBJ1-4
v_call: TRBV4-1
cdr3_length: 13
d_call: .
cdr3_nt: TGCGCCAGCAGCCAGGGCTTTAATGAAAAACTGTTTTTT
cdr3_aa: CASSQGFNEKLFF

clone_size: few
j_call: TRBJ2-7
v_call: TRBV29-1
cdr3_length: 13
d_call: TRBD1
cdr3_nt: TGCAGCGTCGCCGGACAGGGGAACAAAGGGCAGTACTTC
cdr3_aa: CSVAGQGNKGQYF

clone_size: .
j_call: TRBJ2-7
v_call: TRBV11-2
cdr3_length: 12
d_call: .
cdr3_nt: TGTGCCAGCAGCTCGACTCACAGGACGCAGTACTTC
cdr3_aa: CASSSTHRTQYF

clone_size: .
j_call: TRBJ2-1
v_call: TRBV4-2
cdr3_length: 16
d_call: .
cdr3_nt: TGTGCCAGCAGCCAAGATGCAACGGGGGAATACAATGAGCAGTTCTTC
cdr3_aa: CASSQDATGEYNEQFF

clone_size: .
j_call: TRBJ2-2
v_call: TRBV5-1
cdr3_length: 17
d_call: TRBD2
cdr3_nt: TGCGCCAGCAGCCAGGGACTAGCGGGGGCCTCGGGCGGGGAGCTGTTTTTT
cdr3_aa: CASSQGLAGASGGELFF

clone_size: .
j_call: TRBJ1-5
v_call: TRBV4-1
cdr3_length: 19
d_call: TRBD1
cdr3_nt: TGCGCCAGCAGCCAAGTCGGTTCGAGAAGGACAGGGGGCAATCAGCCCCAGCATTTT
cdr3_aa: CASSQVGSRRTGGNQPQHF

clone_size: once
j_call: TRBJ1-6
v_call: TRBV7-8
cdr3_length: 16
d_call: TRBD1
cdr3_nt: TGTGCCAGCAGCGAGGGGGCCAGCTCCTATAATTCACCCCTCCACTTT
cdr3_aa: CASSEGASSYNSPLHF

clone_size: .
j_call: TRBJ2-7
v_call: TRBV6-1
cdr3_length: 14
d_call: TRBD1
cdr3_nt: TGTGCCAGCAGTGCCCAGACAGGGACCTACGAGCAGTACTTC
cdr3_aa: CASSAQTGTYEQYF

clone_size: .
j_call: TRBJ1-2
v_call: TRBV29-1
cdr3_length: 12
d_call: .
cdr3_nt: TGCAGCGCCGCAGGGTTCGCTCGTGGCTACACCTTC
cdr3_aa: CSAAGFARGYTF